This T cell receptor (beta chain) comes out of a study of blood T cell repertoires in COVID-19. Across the whole study: Acute and convalescent COVID-19 specimens originated in the United States, Italy and Spain. PBMCs, B-cell-depleted T cells, or T cells provided the cDNA or gDNA that made up the material.

The CDR3 covers 14 residues. The germline gives CDR1 LNHNV, CDR2 YYDKDF (reference sequence). J was trimmed by 5 bases and V by 1 base; bases with no gene match: 4. Study processing details: For nucleated cells, counts were estimated from reference gene primer amplification. Profiled with immunoSEQ multiplex PCR; TCRdb holds only in-frame clones, not every one. Clone size and the V and J calls come from that table; the DNA yielded D and trimming. The data contain about 83,000 clones, around 83% of them seen just once; the ten biggest clones take up approximately 21%. The specimen sequenced was peripheral blood. The sequence was obtained from a woman aged 80 or over in a cohort sampled during active or convalescent COVID-19. The gene calls are TRBV15 and TRBJ2-7; the match to TRBD1 covers 8 bases. In nucleotides, the CDR3 is TGTGCCACCAGCAGAGGACAGGGGAATGACGAGCAGTACTTC. It yields the protein CATSRGQGNDEQYF.